This TCR beta chain comes out of a study of blood T cells in healthy people across ages. Findings and caveats of the study: Shifts in expanded clonotypes may have been confounded by donor CMV status, which was unknown.

For the second PCR, which ran for about 7 to 12 cycles, a sample-barcoded 5' primer and a J-beta primer mix were used. TCRdb fed the 5' RACE reads into MiXCR, producing one record per CDR3 protein. The sample records 500,000 to 600,000 distinct CDR3 sequences, 27% being singletons. The ends lost 0 bases at V and 7 bases at J; junction bases unmatched: 8. Germline V gene data show CDR1 as LGHNA and CDR2 as YNFKEQ. The CDR3 runs to 16 residues. This clonotype has more than one count but fewer than ten. The target antigen is unknown. This chain links TRBV4-2 with TRBJ1-4; 7 positions match TRBD1. The source is a woman in her 70s in good health. Sequences were obtained from blood. CDR3 DNA: TGTGCCAGCAGCCAAGATGGGAGGGGGCGCGGTGAAAAACTGTTTTTT. It translates to CASSQDGRGRGEKLFF.